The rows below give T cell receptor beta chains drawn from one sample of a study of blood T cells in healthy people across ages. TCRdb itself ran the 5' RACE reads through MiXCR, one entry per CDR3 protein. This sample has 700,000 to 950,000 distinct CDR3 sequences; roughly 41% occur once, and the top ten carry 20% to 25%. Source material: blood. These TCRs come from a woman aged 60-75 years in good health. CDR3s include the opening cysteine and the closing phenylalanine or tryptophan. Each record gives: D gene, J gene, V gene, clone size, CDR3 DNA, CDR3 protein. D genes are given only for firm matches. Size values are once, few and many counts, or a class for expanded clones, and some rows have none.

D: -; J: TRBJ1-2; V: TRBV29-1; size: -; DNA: TGCAGCGTTTGGTCCGGGGGCTACACCTTC; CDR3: CSVWSGGYTF
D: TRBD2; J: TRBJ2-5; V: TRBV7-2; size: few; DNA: TGTGCCAGCAGCACTCCCCCCGGTAGCGGGGAGACCCAGTACTTC; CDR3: CASSTPPGSGETQYF
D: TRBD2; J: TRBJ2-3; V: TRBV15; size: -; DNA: TGTGCCACCAGCAGAGACCGACTAGCGGGAGTGGGCACAGATACGCAGTATTTT; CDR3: CATSRDRLAGVGTDTQYF
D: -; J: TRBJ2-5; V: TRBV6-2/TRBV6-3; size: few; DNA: TGTGCCAGCACGGCGAGATCGACCTACAATGAGCAGTACTTC; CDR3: CASTARSTYNEQYF
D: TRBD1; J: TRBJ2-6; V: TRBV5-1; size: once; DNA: TGCGCCAGCAGCCCACTACGACAGGGCTCTGGGGCCAACGTCCTGACTTTC; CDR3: CASSPLRQGSGANVLTF
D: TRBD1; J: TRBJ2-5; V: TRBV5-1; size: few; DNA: TGCGCCAGCAGCCCAACGGACAGGGGCCAAGAGACCCAGTACTTC; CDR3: CASSPTDRGQETQYF
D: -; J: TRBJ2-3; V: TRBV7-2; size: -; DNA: TGTGCCAGCAGCTGGACATCCTACACAGATACGCAGTATTTT; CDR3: CASSWTSYTDTQYF
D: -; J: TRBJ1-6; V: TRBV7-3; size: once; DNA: TGTGCCAGCAGCTTGAACCGGAATTCACCCCTCCACTTT; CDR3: CASSLNRNSPLHF
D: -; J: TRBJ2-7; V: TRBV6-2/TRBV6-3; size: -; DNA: TGTGCCAGCAGTAACGGCGACGCCGGTGGGCAGTACTTC; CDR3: CASSNGDAGGQYF
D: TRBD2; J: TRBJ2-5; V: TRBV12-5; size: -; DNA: TGTGCTAGTGTTAGACCGGGACTAGCTACGGAGACCCAGTACTTC; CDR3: CASVRPGLATETQYF
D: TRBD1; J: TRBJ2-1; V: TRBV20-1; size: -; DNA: TGCAGTGCTAGAGATGGCGGACAGGGAAGGATGCAGTTCTTC; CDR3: CSARDGGQGRMQFF
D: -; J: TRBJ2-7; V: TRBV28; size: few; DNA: TGTGCCGCGATGGACGGCGTTACCTACGAGCAGTACTTC; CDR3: CAAMDGVTYEQYF
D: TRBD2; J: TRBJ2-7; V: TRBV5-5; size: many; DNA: TGTGCCAGCAGCTTGTATAGCGGGAGCGACGAGCAGTACTTC; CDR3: CASSLYSGSDEQYF
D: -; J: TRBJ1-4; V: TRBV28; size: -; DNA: TGTGCCAGCAGTTTCCTTGAGAATGAAAAACTGTTTTTT; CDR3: CASSFLENEKLFF
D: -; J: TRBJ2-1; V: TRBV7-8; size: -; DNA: TGTGCCAGCAGCTTAGGTCCTCCTTACAATGAGCAGTTCTTC; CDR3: CASSLGPPYNEQFF
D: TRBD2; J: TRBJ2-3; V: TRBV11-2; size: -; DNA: TGTGCCAGCAGGGGTGTAGCGGGAGTAACAGATACGCAGTATTTT; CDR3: CASRGVAGVTDTQYF
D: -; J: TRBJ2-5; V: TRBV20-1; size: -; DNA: TGCAGTGCTAGAGCAGCCGGGGGAGAGACCCAGTACTTC; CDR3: CSARAAGGETQYF
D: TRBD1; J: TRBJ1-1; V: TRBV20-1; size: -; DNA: TGCAGTGCGGGGACAGGGTCGGAAACTGAAGCTTTCTTT; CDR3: CSAGTGSETEAFF
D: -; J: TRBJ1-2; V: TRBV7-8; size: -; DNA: TGTGCCAGCAGCTCGGACGGACCAGGTCGTGGCTACACCTTC; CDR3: CASSSDGPGRGYTF
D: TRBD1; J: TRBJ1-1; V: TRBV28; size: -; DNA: TGTGCCAGCAGTACCGACAGGGGGCTGAACACTGAAGCTTTCTTT; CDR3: CASSTDRGLNTEAFF
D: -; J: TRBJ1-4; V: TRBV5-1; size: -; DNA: TGCGCCAGCAGCTTGGACCCCGGGACGCTCGAAAAACTGTTTTTT; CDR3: CASSLDPGTLEKLFF
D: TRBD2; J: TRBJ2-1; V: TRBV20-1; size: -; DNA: TGCAGTGCTAGAGATCCCCTAGCGGGGGAGAGTAATGAGCAGTTCTTC; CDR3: CSARDPLAGESNEQFF
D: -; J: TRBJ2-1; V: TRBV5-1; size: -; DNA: TGCGCCAGCAGCTTGGGATTCGGGACCATAGACAATGAGCAGTTCTTC; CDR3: CASSLGFGTIDNEQFF
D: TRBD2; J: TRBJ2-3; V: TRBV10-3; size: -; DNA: TGTGCCATCAGTGGGGGGACTAGCGGGGTCACAGATACGCAGTATTTT; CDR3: CAISGGTSGVTDTQYF
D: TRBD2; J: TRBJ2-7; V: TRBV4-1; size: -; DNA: TGCGCCAGCAGCCAGGTGGATTTACTAGCGGAGTACAATGAGCAGTACTTC; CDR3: CASSQVDLLAEYNEQYF
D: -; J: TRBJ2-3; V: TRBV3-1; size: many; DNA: TGTGCCAGCAGCCAAGGGACTGCCACAGATACGCAGTATTTT; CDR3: CASSQGTATDTQYF
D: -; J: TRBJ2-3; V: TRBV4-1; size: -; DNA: TGCGCCAGCAGCCAAGATGCGGCAGATCGCACAGATACGCAGTATTTT; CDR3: CASSQDAADRTDTQYF
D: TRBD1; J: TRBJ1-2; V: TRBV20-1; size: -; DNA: TGCAGTGCTAGTTCCCTCGCGCAGGGGGCGTACGGCTACACCTTC; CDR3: CSASSLAQGAYGYTF
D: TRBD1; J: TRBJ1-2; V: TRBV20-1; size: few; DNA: TGCAGTGCTAGAGATCGGTGGGACAGGGTTGGTGGCTACACCTTC; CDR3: CSARDRWDRVGGYTF
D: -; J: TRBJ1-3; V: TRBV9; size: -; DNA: TGTGCCAGCAGCGTAGGCTCTGGAAACACCATATATTTT; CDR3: CASSVGSGNTIYF
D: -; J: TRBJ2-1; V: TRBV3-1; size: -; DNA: TGTGCCAGCAGCCAAGATGCGGCTACAACACCTTACAATGAGCAGTTCTTC; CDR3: CASSQDAATTPYNEQFF
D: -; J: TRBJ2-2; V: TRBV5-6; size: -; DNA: TGTGCCAGCAGCGGGGCCGGAACTAGTCCCCCCGGGGAGCTGTTTTTT; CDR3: CASSGAGTSPPGELFF
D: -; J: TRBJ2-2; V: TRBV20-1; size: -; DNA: TGCAGTGCTAGGGGGCTTGCGGGGCTAGCGAACACCGGGGAGCTGTTTTTT; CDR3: CSARGLAGLANTGELFF
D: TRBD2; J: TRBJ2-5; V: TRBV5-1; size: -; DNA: TGCGCCAGCAGCGGGGGGGAAGGAGAGACCCAGTACTTC; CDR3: CASSGGEGETQYF
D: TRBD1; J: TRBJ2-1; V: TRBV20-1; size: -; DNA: TGCAGTGCTAGAGAGGTGGGACAGGGGCCCAATGAGCAGTTCTTC; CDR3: CSAREVGQGPNEQFF
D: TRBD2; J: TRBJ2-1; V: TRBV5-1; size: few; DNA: TGCGCCAGCAGCTTCAGCGGGACTGACAATGAGCAGTTCTTC; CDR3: CASSFSGTDNEQFF
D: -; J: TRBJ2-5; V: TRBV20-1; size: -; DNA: TGCAGTGCCCCCGGAAGGACAGGGAGGGGGACCCAGTACTTC; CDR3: CSAPGRTGRGTQYF
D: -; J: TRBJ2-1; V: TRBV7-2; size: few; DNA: TGTGCCAGCAGCTTAACCACCGGGATCCGCCCCAATGAGCAGTTCTTC; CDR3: CASSLTTGIRPNEQFF
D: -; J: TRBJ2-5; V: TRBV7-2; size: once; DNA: TGTGCCAGCAGCTTTAGGGGGGGGACCCAAGAGACCCAGTACTTC; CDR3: CASSFRGGTQETQYF
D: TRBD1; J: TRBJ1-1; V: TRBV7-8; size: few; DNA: TGTGCCAGCAGCTTCCGCAGGGGGCTTTACACTGAAGCTTTCTTT; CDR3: CASSFRRGLYTEAFF
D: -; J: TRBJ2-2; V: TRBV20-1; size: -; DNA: TGCAGTGCTAGCTTGACGGGCAGAGGGCTGTTTTTT; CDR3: CSASLTGRGLFF
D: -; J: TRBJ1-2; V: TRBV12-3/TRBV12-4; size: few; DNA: TGTGCCAGCAGAGTGGGGACTCGGGAAGGCTACACCTTC; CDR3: CASRVGTREGYTF
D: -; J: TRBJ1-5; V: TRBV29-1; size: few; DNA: TGCAGCGTTGCACAGGGTAGCAATCAGCCCCAGCATTTT; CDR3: CSVAQGSNQPQHF
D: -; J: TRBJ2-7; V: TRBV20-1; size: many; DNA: TGCAGTGTGACAGGTTCCTACGAGCAGTACTTC; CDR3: CSVTGSYEQYF
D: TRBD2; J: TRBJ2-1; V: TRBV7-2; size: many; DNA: TGTGCCAGCAGCAGGACTAGCGGGGGAAATGAGCAGTTCTTC; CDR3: CASSRTSGGNEQFF
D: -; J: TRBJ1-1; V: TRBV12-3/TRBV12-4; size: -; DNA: TGTGCCAGCAGTTTATCAACCGCCTCCGAGGCTTTCTTT; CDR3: CASSLSTASEAFF
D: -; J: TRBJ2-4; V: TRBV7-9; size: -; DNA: TGTGCCAGCAGCTTGACGGAAGCCAAAAACATTCAGTACTTC; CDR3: CASSLTEAKNIQYF
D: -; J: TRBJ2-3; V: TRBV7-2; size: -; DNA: TGTGCCAGCAGCTTAGCCCGGGAGCCTAGCACAGATACGCAGTATTTT; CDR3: CASSLAREPSTDTQYF